The 25 T cell receptor beta chains reported below all come from one sample, sequenced in a study of early T cells in non-severe SARS-CoV-2 infection. One entry per CDR3 protein, called by TCRdb with MiXCR from the 5' RACE reads. The table includes around 83,000 distinct CDR3 sequences, roughly a tenth detected once. Sequenced material: whole blood, taken at baseline. Receptors originate from an adult who was a healthcare worker with PCR-confirmed SARS-CoV-2 infection or an uninfected control (not recorded which).

This clonotype was seen ten or more times. This chain links TRBV30 with TRBJ1-6; 7 nucleotides match TRBD1. This CDR3 region has 15 residues. Germline V gene data show CDR1 as GTSNPN and CDR2 as SVGIG (reference sequence). V lost 0 bases to trimming and J lost 6 bases; unmatched junction nucleotides: 5. This chain's CDR3 is CAWSVQGTLNSPLHF. DNA for the CDR3: TGTGCCTGGAGTGTACAGGGGACACTTAATTCACCCCTCCACTTT.

This clonotype was detected only a few times. The chain employs TRBV5-1 and TRBJ2-1; D is ambiguous. Germline V gives CDR1 SGHRS, CDR2 YFSETQ. Trimming removed 4 bases at V and 3 bases at J, with 17 bases between. The CDR3 sequence is 16 residues long. The CDR3 coding sequence is TGCGCCAGCAGCCCGGGCAGCTCCAGAGACTACAATGAGCAGTTCTTC. The encoded protein is CASSPGSSRDYNEQFF.

The rearrangement links TRBV11-2 to TRBJ2-7; either TRBD1 or TRBD2 may supply D (6 bases each). V dropped 1 base and J dropped 10 bases, with 14 bases sitting between them. The germline V gene has CDR1 SGHAT and CDR2 FQNNGV. CDR3 length: 13 amino acids. The CDR3 coding sequence is TGTGCCAGCAGCTTAGCCAGAGGGGGGAAACAGTACTTC. Amino acid sequence: CASSLARGGKQYF.

At least ten counts were recorded for this clonotype. The chain has TRBV5-1 and TRBJ2-5, with D unresolved. CDR1 SGHRS and CDR2 YFSETQ come from the germline V gene. The V and J ends lost 1 base and 4 bases respectively, with 8 bases between them. The CDR3 totals 13 residues. In DNA form, the CDR3 reads TGCGCCAGCAGCTTGCGTCCTGGAGAGACCCAGTACTTC. This encodes CASSLRPGETQYF. Based on the CDR3 plus reference TRBV5-1 and TRBJ2-5, the full variable domain is KAGVTQTPRYLIKTRGQQVTLSCSPISGHRSVSWYQQTPGQGLQFLFEYFSETQRNKGNFPGRFSGRQFSNSRSEMNVSTLELGDSALYLCASSLRPGETQYFGPGTRLLVL.

The chain joins TRBV6-1 to TRBJ1-1; tentative D call: TRBD1 (5 bases). The germline V gene encodes CDR1 MNHNS and CDR2 SASEGT. The ends were cut back, 3 bases at V and 6 bases at J, with 8 bases in the middle. This CDR3 has 12 amino acids. The CDR3 here is CASSDQGPEAFF. CDR3 DNA sequence: TGTGCCAGCAGTGACCAGGGCCCTGAAGCTTTCTTT.

This clonotype turned up a few times. V usage is TRBV20-1 and J usage is TRBJ2-3; TRBD1 matches 7 bases. The V segment lost 6 bases and the J segment 4 bases; nucleotides outside the gene matches: 10. In germline, CDR1 is DFQATT, CDR2 SNEGSKA (reference sequence). The CDR3 covers 14 residues. Written as DNA, the CDR3 is TGCAGTGCCCCTACAGGGGAAGCGGCAGATACGCAGTATTTT. Encoded protein: CSAPTGEAADTQYF.

The count of this clonotype is one. V and J are TRBV7-2 and TRBJ2-7, with 7 bases fitting TRBD2. The germline gives CDR1 SGHTA, CDR2 FQGNSA. The CDR3 sequence is 16 residues long. Losses at the gene ends were 1 base for V and 2 bases for J; bases not matched to a gene: 8. DNA for the CDR3: TGTGCCAGCAGCTTAGTGTGGTCTAGCGGAACCTACGAGCAGTACTTC. It encodes CASSLVWSSGTYEQYF.

There are many counts of this clonotype. The chain combines TRBV7-6 with TRBJ2-1; TRBD1 aligns across 9 bases. The germline V gene has CDR1 SGHVS and CDR2 FNYEAQ. There are 16 residues in the CDR3. Trimming cost V 5 bases and J 2 bases; bases outside gene matches: 7. The CDR3 here is CASSPGQGSPYNEQFF. For the CDR3, the DNA is TGTGCCAGCAGCCCGGGACAGGGAAGCCCCTACAATGAGCAGTTCTTC.

V usage is TRBV18 and J usage is TRBJ2-1; no firm D call. The CDR3 sequence is 15 residues long. The germline CDR1 and CDR2 sequences are KGHSH and LQKENI. Trimming stripped 2 bases from V and 0 bases from J, with 8 bases between. The CDR3 nucleotides are TGTGCCAGCTCACCAGGTCGCGGCTCCTACAATGAGCAGTTCTTC. This translates into CASSPGRGSYNEQFF.

This clonotype was detected a few times. The chain uses TRBV25-1 and TRBJ1-3; D is undetermined. The germline V gene encodes CDR1 MGHDK and CDR2 SYGVNS. V shed 4 bases and J shed 0 bases, with 7 bases lying between them. The CDR3 is 14 residues long. CDR3 residues: CASSADSSGNTIYF. The CDR3 nucleotides read TGTGCCAGCAGTGCTGACTCCTCTGGAAACACCATATATTTT.

This clonotype came up many times. The rearrangement joins TRBV2 to TRBJ1-2; D not resolved. The CDR3 runs to 13 residues. With 6 bases removed from V and 1 base from J, the gap between germline ends came to 9 bases. Germline V gene data show CDR1 as SNHLY and CDR2 as FYNNEI. The CDR3 protein is CASRGQDNYGYTF. CDR3 sequence (DNA): TGTGCCAGCAGGGGCCAAGATAACTATGGCTACACCTTC.

V is TRBV5-1 and J is TRBJ2-7; 8 bases are a match to TRBD1. J gave up 2 bases and V 4 bases, and 5 bases lay outside the gene matches. Germline CDR1 reads SGHRS; CDR2 reads YFSETQ. CDR3 length: 14 residues. CDR3 sequence: CASSQGQAAYEQYF. Here the CDR3 DNA reads TGCGCCAGCAGCCAGGGACAGGCCGCCTACGAGCAGTACTTC.

The chain recombines TRBV7-2 with TRBJ1-6, with D unresolved. Trimming pared 1 base from V and 11 bases from J, leaving 6 bases between. CDR1 is SGHTA and CDR2 is FQGNSA in the germline V gene. This CDR3 spans 12 amino acids. The CDR3 spells CASSLVVPPLHF. As DNA, the CDR3 is TGTGCCAGCAGCTTAGTTGTTCCACCCCTCCACTTT.

This clonotype occurred a few times. The J gene is TRBJ2-5, the V gene TRBV20-1; no clear D gene. The V end lost 3 bases, the J end lost 5 bases, and 13 bases lay between the germline ends. This CDR3 is 13 amino acids long. The germline CDR1 and CDR2 sequences are DFQATT and SNEGSKA (reference sequence). Written as DNA, the CDR3 is TGCAGTGCTAGGTCCGCGGACGGGGAGACCCAGTACTTC. The encoded protein is CSARSADGETQYF.

Many counts were recorded for this clonotype. The chain employs TRBV12-3 or TRBV12-4 and TRBJ1-3; D ambiguous. The CDR3 extends over 16 amino acids. V was cut by 0 bases and J by 4 bases, with 13 bases left in between. The CDR3 loop reads CASSLALADAGNTIYF. CDR3 coding DNA: TGTGCCAGCAGTTTAGCGCTGGCAGATGCGGGAAACACCATATATTTT.

The chain employs TRBV28 and TRBJ1-1; D unclear. This CDR3 is built from 12 residues. The germline gives CDR1 MDHEN, CDR2 SYDVKM. The V and J ends lost 6 bases and 11 bases respectively, with 16 bases between them. CDR3 residues: CASSPEVGRAFF. In DNA, the CDR3 is TGTGCCAGCAGCCCGGAGGTGGGTCGGGCTTTCTTT.

This clonotype has a count of ten or more. This rearrangement joins TRBV6-2 or TRBV6-3 to TRBJ1-6; weak D call: TRBD1 (6 bases). The CDR3 is made up of 14 amino acids. Germline V gene data show CDR1 as MNHEY and CDR2 as SVGEGT. V was cut by 5 bases and J by 7 bases, with 12 bases left in between. The CDR3 DNA reads as TGTGCCAGCAGTCCGGACAGTGAAAATTCACCCCTCCACTTT. It specifies CASSPDSENSPLHF.

This clonotype was picked up many times. The rearrangement uses TRBV7-9 and TRBJ2-7; D gene uncertain. CDR1 is SEHNR, CDR2 FQNEAQ, per germline (reference sequence). The V and J ends lost 4 bases and 0 bases respectively, with 7 bases between them. This CDR3 contains 13 residues. The CDR3 sequence: CASSSLDSYEQYF. The CDR3 DNA follows: TGTGCCAGCAGCTCCTTAGACTCCTACGAGCAGTACTTC. The full variable domain, in which reference TRBV7-9 and TRBJ2-7 provide the parts outside the CDR3, is DTGVSQNPRHKITKRGQNVTFRCDPISEHNRLYWYRQTLGQGPEFLTYFQNEAQLEKSRLLSDRFSAERPKGSFSTLEIQRTEQGDSAMYLCASSSLDSYEQYFGPGTRLTVT.

This chain links TRBV12-3 or TRBV12-4 with TRBJ2-3, with a tentative D call TRBD2 (6 bases). CDR3 length: 13 amino acids. V lost 6 bases and J lost 11, with 18 bases in between. This CDR3 reads CASSFRAGRGQYF. DNA for the CDR3: TGTGCCAGCAGCTTCCGAGCGGGCAGAGGGCAGTATTTT.

The sample holds a few counts of this clonotype. This chain links TRBV2 with TRBJ2-2, with 7 bases fitting TRBD2. V trimming: 7 bases; J trimming: 0 bases; junction bases outside the gene matches: 17. The CDR3 has 19 amino acids. Germline loops: CDR1 SNHLY, CDR2 FYNNEI. In nucleotides, the CDR3 is TGTGCCAGCACCTGGCGGGAGAGAACTCCTCCCACGAACACCGGGGAGCTGTTTTTT. Translating gives CASTWRERTPPTNTGELFF.

This clonotype was detected ten times or more. The rearrangement joins TRBV20-1 to TRBJ2-1; maybe TRBD2 (6 bases). The CDR3 covers 14 residues. Germline values: CDR1 DFQATT, CDR2 SNEGSKA (reference sequence). The V and J ends lost 5 bases and 10 bases respectively, with 21 bases between them. The DNA of the CDR3 is TGCAGTGCTCCCCGGGACTCGGAGGGAGAGGAGCAGTTCTTC. Translating it yields CSAPRDSEGEEQFF.

The chain combines TRBV27 with TRBJ2-6, with TRBD1 matching over 10 bases. The germline gives CDR1 MNHEY, CDR2 SMNVEV (reference sequence). The V and J ends lost 4 bases and 4 bases, in that order; junction bases with no gene match: 7. This CDR3 comprises 17 residues. CDR3 nucleotides: TGTGCCAGCAGTTCCGGACAGGGGGTGTCCGGGGCCAACGTCCTGACTTTC. It codes for CASSSGQGVSGANVLTF. Using reference TRBV27 and TRBJ2-6 for the parts outside the CDR3, the full variable domain is EAQVTQNPRYLITVTGKKLTVTCSQNMNHEYMSWYRQDPGLGLRQIYYSMNVEVTDKGDVPEGYKVSRKEKRNFPLILESPSPNQTSLYFCASSSGQGVSGANVLTFGAGSRLTVL.

This clonotype was detected only a few times. DNA for the CDR3: TGTGCCAGCAAAGGCACCGGGGAGCTGTTTTTT. Translation: CASKGTGELFF. The chain has TRBV7-8 and TRBJ2-2; D ambiguous. CDR1 is SGHVS, CDR2 FQNEAQ, per germline. Trimming cost V 7 bases and J 4 bases, with 4 bases left between them. There are 11 residues in the CDR3.

This clonotype was counted ten times or more. The CDR3 spells CASSLEGKSNQPQHF. The CDR3 DNA reads as TGTGCCAGCAGTTTAGAAGGGAAAAGCAATCAGCCCCAGCATTTT. The chain couples TRBV12-3 or TRBV12-4 to TRBJ1-5; D gene ambiguous. Trimming pared 1 base from V and 1 base from J, leaving 8 bases between. CDR3 length: 15 residues.

This chain joins TRBV3-1 and TRBJ2-7, with a possible D match to TRBD2 (6 bases). From germline, CDR1 is LGHDT and CDR2 YNNKEL (reference sequence). The V and J ends lost 0 bases and 6 bases respectively, with 18 bases between them. CDR3 length equals 16 residues. The CDR3 is CASSQDQRTMPREQYF. The DNA for the CDR3 is TGTGCCAGCAGCCAAGATCAAAGGACTATGCCCCGCGAGCAGTACTTC.